This T cell receptor beta chain was recovered during a study of response to subunit inactivated influenza vaccine. MiXCR was run by TCRdb on the RT-PCR reads, yielding one entry per CDR3 protein. The data show hundreds of thousands of distinct CDR3 sequences, around 15% seen once. Trimming shortened V by 3 bases and J by 3 bases, and 9 bases separated the two germline ends. The length of the CDR3 is 12 residues. Per germline, CDR1 DFQATT and CDR2 SNEGSKA (reference sequence). Note on this clonotype: This may come from a read error, since a much larger clone is one base off.

This receptor was identified in a man aged 45-65 years who received an inactivated influenza vaccine. This rearrangement joins TRBV20-1 to TRBJ2-7; D is uncertain. Sequenced material: PBMCs from blood, taken around 15 days before vaccination. Here the CDR3 reads CSASWTNYEQYF. As DNA, the CDR3 is TGCAGTGCTAGCTGGACGAACTACGAGCAGTACTTC.